A selection of T cell receptor beta chains follows, all from one sample in a study of T cell responses to AZD1222 COVID-19 vaccine. Some clones are missing from TCRdb's copy, which holds only in-frame ones; the method was immunoSEQ multiplex PCR. The repertoire includes about 92,000 clones, roughly nine tenths of them detected once, and roughly 7.5% sits in the top ten. The input for sequencing was peripheral blood, taken on day 0 of AZD1222 vaccination. The receptors here all came from an adult in good health. CDR3s include the opening cysteine and the closing phenylalanine or tryptophan.

V gene: TRBV20-1; J gene: TRBJ1-2; CDR3 protein: CSVKGSYTF
V gene: TRBV2; J gene: TRBJ1-2; CDR3 protein: CASSERQGEGYTF
V gene: TRBV6-4; J gene: TRBJ2-1; CDR3 protein: CASSEGGATYNEQFF
V gene: TRBV5-1; J gene: TRBJ1-2; CDR3 protein: CASSLGKQGAYGYTF
V gene: TRBV5-1; J gene: TRBJ1-1; CDR3 protein: CASRATGHSNTEAFF
V gene: TRBV6-6; J gene: TRBJ2-5; CDR3 protein: CASRATSIQETQYF
V gene: TRBV27; J gene: TRBJ2-5; CDR3 protein: CASSERGGAETQYF
V gene: TRBV27; J gene: TRBJ1-6; CDR3 protein: CASSLLNSPLHF
V gene: TRBV6-4; J gene: TRBJ1-5; CDR3 protein: CASSDQTGQPQHF
V gene: TRBV28; J gene: TRBJ1-6; CDR3 protein: CASSFRRLTPLHF
V gene: TRBV3-1/TRBV3-2; J gene: TRBJ2-7; CDR3 protein: CASSPLGSGKKDEQYF
V gene: TRBV11-2; J gene: TRBJ1-5; CDR3 protein: CASSQNSNQPQHF
V gene: TRBV6-5; J gene: TRBJ2-7; CDR3 protein: CASTLRTSGAEQYF
V gene: TRBV2; J gene: TRBJ1-2; CDR3 protein: CASSYLRTSSNYGYTF
V gene: TRBV11-2; J gene: TRBJ2-1; CDR3 protein: CASSSLAGAGNNEQFF
V gene: TRBV5-5; J gene: TRBJ1-2; CDR3 protein: CASSSRAQHGYTF
V gene: TRBV18; J gene: TRBJ2-7; CDR3 protein: CASSPDRITASEQYF
V gene: TRBV9; J gene: TRBJ1-6; CDR3 protein: CASSGRDSPLHF
V gene: TRBV27; J gene: TRBJ2-7; CDR3 protein: CASSLTSSSYEQYF
V gene: TRBV6-4; J gene: TRBJ2-1; CDR3 protein: CASSGTSGGNEQFF
V gene: TRBV5-1; J gene: TRBJ1-1; CDR3 protein: CASSFDGGNTEAFF
V gene: TRBV11-1; J gene: TRBJ2-2; CDR3 protein: CASSYRDLNTGELFF
V gene: TRBV18; J gene: TRBJ2-7; CDR3 protein: CASSRMSTGGPYEQYF
V gene: TRBV4-3; J gene: TRBJ1-2; CDR3 protein: CASSQQTGNYGYTF
V gene: TRBV7-9; J gene: TRBJ1-2; CDR3 protein: CASSLGQGYGYTF
V gene: TRBV24-1; J gene: TRBJ2-5; CDR3 protein: CATPNLGETSTQETQYF
V gene: TRBV5-3; J gene: TRBJ1-1; CDR3 protein: CARSLVSGGGTEAFF
V gene: TRBV28; J gene: TRBJ2-4; CDR3 protein: CASSLVRQGEAKNIQYF
V gene: TRBV6-1; J gene: TRBJ1-3; CDR3 protein: CASSELGNAGNTIYF
V gene: TRBV28; J gene: TRBJ2-5; CDR3 protein: CASSTETQYF
V gene: TRBV7-2; J gene: TRBJ2-3; CDR3 protein: CASSFQGYLGLTDTQYF
V gene: TRBV28; J gene: TRBJ1-2; CDR3 protein: CASNSPQNGGGYTF
V gene: TRBV19; J gene: TRBJ2-1; CDR3 protein: CASRDRAMNEQFF